A single sample gave rise to the 10 T cell receptor beta chains below, sequenced in a study of neurological immune-mediated disorders. TCRdb re-called the 5' RACE reads through MiXCR, storing one row per CDR3 protein. The sample consists of 93,000 or so distinct CDR3 sequences, 10% to 12% of them appearing once. Specified time point: longitudinal time-point 3. Sequenced: PBMCs. The receptors shown here come from a female donor with HTLV-1-associated myelopathy (HAM/TSP).

The gene calls are TRBV10-3 and TRBJ1-2, with no clear D. CDR3 length equals 14 residues. The germline V gene encodes CDR1 ENHRY and CDR2 SYGVKD. The V end lost 0 bases, the J end lost 5 bases, and 10 bases lay between the germline ends. The CDR3, as DNA: TGTGCCATCAGTGAGTCGTTGAGAGATTATGGCTACACCTTC. This translates into CAISESLRDYGYTF.

This clonotype has ten or more counts. This chain links TRBV7-2 with TRBJ2-3; D gene unclear. Germline lookup yields CDR1 SGHTA and CDR2 FQGNSA. The CDR3 has 12 amino acids. Trimming took 5 bases from V and 4 from J, leaving 7 bases between them. CDR3 loop: CASSPQADTQYF. In DNA, the CDR3 is TGTGCCAGCAGCCCCCAGGCAGATACGCAGTATTTT.

This clonotype was counted at least ten times. The chain joins TRBV5-1 to TRBJ2-7, with unresolved D. The CDR3 has 13 amino acids. With 4 bases removed from V and 5 bases from J, the gap between germline ends came to 13 bases. The germline CDR1 and CDR2 sequences are SGHRS and YFSETQ. The CDR3 DNA follows: TGCGCCAGCAGCCCATCTGATGGAGACGAGCAGTACTTC. As protein: CASSPSDGDEQYF.

This clonotype was seen many times. V is TRBV11-3 and J is TRBJ2-2; D not resolved. Germline CDR1 SGHNT, CDR2 YENEEA. V gave up 7 bases and J gave up 6 bases, with 6 bases separating them. There are 11 residues in the CDR3. The CDR3 sequence is CASIPAGELFF. As DNA, the CDR3 is TGTGCCAGCATCCCCGCCGGGGAGCTGTTTTTT.

The rearrangement uses TRBV7-8 and TRBJ2-5; 11 bases are a match to TRBD1. V was clipped by 5 bases and J by 7 bases; unmatched bases: 9. The germline CDR1 and CDR2 sequences are SGHVS and FQNEAQ. The length of the CDR3 is 15 residues. The CDR3 DNA follows: TGTGCCAGCAGCCCACGGACAGGGGGCGGCGGGACCCAGTACTTC. It specifies CASSPRTGGGGTQYF.

This clonotype was picked up many times. The chain joins TRBV24-1 to TRBJ2-3; the match to TRBD1 covers 11 bases. Per germline, CDR1 KGHDR and CDR2 SFDVKD. The CDR3 length is 17 residues. With V trimmed by 4 bases and J by 6 bases, 11 bases remained unmatched. The CDR3 protein is CATSDDSGTGGTDTQYF. The CDR3 DNA follows: TGTGCCACCAGTGACGATTCCGGGACAGGGGGTACGGATACGCAGTATTTT.

This clonotype was counted at least ten times. The chain joins TRBV28 to TRBJ2-1; 10 bases are shared with TRBD2. The V gene end was trimmed by 1 base and the J gene end by 8 bases; junction bases not matched to a gene: 8. CDR1 and CDR2 (germline): MDHEN, SYDVKM. The CDR3 has 16 amino acids. In nucleotides, the CDR3 is TGTGCCAGCAGTTTATCTCTAGCGGGGGTTCGGGATGAGCAGTTCTTC. The encoded protein is CASSLSLAGVRDEQFF.

The chain uses TRBV28 and TRBJ2-3; a possible D gene is TRBD2 (6 bases). V shed 2 bases and J shed 8 bases, with 11 bases lying between them. This CDR3 comprises 13 residues. CDR1 is MDHEN and CDR2 is SYDVKM in the germline V gene. The CDR3 nucleotides are TGTGCCAGCAGTTTACAGTCGGGGGTTACGCAGTATTTT. Translation gives CASSLQSGVTQYF.

The sample holds many counts of this clonotype. V and J are TRBV4-1 and TRBJ1-3; the D gene is possibly TRBD1 (6 bases). Germline values: CDR1 MGHRA, CDR2 YSYEKL. This CDR3 has 19 residues. The germline V and J ends were trimmed by 2 bases and 0 bases, with 20 bases remaining between them. The CDR3 loop reads CASSQSLFVGGYSGNTIYF. The CDR3 DNA sequence: TGCGCCAGCAGCCAATCCCTGTTTGTTGGGGGCTACTCTGGAAACACCATATATTTT.

This clonotype was counted ten times or more. The chain joins TRBV7-2 to TRBJ2-6; D may be TRBD2 (6 bases). V was trimmed by 6 bases and J by 1 base, leaving 13 bases between them. CDR1 is SGHTA and CDR2 is FQGNSA in the germline V gene. The CDR3 has 16 residues. CDR3 in amino acids: CASRRAGRSGANVLTF. The DNA for the CDR3 is TGTGCCAGCAGAAGAGCGGGCAGATCTGGGGCCAACGTCCTGACTTTC.